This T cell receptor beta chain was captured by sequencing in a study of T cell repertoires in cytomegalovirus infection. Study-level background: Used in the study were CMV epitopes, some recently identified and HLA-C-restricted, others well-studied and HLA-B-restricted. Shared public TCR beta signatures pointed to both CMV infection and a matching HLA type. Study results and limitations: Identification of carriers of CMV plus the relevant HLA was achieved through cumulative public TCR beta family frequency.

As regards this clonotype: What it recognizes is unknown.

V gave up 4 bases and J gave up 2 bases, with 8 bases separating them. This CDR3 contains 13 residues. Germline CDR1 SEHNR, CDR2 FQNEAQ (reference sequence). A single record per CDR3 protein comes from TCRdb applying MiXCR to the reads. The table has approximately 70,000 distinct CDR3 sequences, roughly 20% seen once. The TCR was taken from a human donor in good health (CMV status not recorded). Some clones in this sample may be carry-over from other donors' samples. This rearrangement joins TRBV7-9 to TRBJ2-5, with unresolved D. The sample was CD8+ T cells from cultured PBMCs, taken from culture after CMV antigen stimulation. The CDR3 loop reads CASSSLEQETQYF. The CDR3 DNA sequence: TGTGCCAGCAGCTCTCTAGAACAAGAGACCCAGTACTTC.